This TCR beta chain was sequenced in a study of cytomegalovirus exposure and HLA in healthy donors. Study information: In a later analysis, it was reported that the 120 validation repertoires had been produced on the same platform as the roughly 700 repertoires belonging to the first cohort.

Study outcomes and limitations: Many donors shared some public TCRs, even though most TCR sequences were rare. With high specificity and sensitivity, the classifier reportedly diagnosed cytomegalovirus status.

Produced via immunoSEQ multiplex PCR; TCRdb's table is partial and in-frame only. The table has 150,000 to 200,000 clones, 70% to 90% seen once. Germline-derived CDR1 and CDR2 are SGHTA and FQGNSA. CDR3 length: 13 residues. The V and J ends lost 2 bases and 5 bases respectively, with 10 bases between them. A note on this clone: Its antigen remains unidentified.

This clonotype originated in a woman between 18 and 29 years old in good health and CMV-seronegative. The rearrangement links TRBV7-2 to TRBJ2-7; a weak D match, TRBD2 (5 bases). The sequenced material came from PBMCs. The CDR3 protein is CASSLRLAHEQYF. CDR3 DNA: TGTGCCAGCAGCTTAAGGCTAGCCCACGAGCAGTACTTC.